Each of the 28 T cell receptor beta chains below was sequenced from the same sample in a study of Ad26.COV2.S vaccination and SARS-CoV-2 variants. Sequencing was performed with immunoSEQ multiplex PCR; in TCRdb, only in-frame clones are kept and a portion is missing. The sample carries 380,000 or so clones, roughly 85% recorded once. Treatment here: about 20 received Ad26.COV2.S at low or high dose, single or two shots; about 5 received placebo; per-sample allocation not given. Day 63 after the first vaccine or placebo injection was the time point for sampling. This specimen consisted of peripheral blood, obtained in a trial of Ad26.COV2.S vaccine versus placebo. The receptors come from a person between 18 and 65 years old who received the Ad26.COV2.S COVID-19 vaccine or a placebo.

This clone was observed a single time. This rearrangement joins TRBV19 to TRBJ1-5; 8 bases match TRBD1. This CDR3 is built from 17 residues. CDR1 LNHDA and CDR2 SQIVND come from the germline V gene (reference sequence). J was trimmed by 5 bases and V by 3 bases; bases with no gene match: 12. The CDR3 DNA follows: TGTGCCAGTAGTATTAGGGGAGGGACAGGCTCTGATCAGCCCCAGCATTTT. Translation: CASSIRGGTGSDQPQHF.

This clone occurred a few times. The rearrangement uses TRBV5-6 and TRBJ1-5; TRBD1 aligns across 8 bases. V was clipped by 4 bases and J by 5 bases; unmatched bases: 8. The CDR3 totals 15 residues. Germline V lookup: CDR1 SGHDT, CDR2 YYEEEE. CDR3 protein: CASSVRTGKYQPQHF. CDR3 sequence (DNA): TGTGCCAGCAGCGTAAGGACAGGGAAGTATCAGCCCCAGCATTTT.

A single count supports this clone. CDR3 sequence: CASSFAGGYNEQFF. The CDR3 DNA reads TGTGCCAGCAGCTTCGCGGGGGGGTACAATGAGCAGTTCTTC. The chain carries TRBV5-8 and TRBJ2-1; TRBD2 agrees at 9 bases. CDR3 length: 14 residues. The V segment lost 2 bases and the J segment 4 bases; nucleotides outside the gene matches: 1. From germline, CDR1 is SGHTS and CDR2 YDEGEE.

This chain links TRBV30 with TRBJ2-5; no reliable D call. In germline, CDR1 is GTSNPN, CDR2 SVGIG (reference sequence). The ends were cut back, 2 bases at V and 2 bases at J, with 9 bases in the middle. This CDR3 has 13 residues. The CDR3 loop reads CAWSTRQQETQYF. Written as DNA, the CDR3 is TGTGCCTGGAGTACACGCCAGCAAGAGACCCAGTACTTC.

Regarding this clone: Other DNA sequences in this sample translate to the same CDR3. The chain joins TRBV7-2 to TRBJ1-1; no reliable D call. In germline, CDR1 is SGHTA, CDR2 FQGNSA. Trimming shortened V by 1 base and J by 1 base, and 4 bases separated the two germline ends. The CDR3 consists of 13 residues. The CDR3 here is CASSLERNTEAFF. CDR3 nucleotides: TGTGCCAGCAGCTTAGAGCGGAACACTGAAGCTTTCTTT.

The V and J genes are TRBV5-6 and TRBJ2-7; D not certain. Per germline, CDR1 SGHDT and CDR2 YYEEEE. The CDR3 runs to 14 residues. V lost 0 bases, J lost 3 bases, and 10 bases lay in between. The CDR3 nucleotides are TGTGCCAGCAGCTTGGGTGTTGAAAGCTACGAGCAGTACTTC. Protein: CASSLGVESYEQYF.

The CDR3 bases are TGCGCCAGCAGTGAGTTGGAAAATGCTTCACCCCTCCACTTT. Translated: CASSELENASPLHF. This chain links TRBV10-2 with TRBJ1-6, with D hard to call. Trimming took 1 base from V and 9 from J, leaving 10 bases between them. CDR1 is WSHSY and CDR2 is SAAADI in the germline V gene. The CDR3 sequence is 14 residues long.

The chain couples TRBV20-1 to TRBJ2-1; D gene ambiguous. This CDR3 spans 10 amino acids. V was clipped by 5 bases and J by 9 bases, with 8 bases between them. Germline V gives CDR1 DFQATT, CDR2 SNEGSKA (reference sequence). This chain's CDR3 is CSADGTEQFF. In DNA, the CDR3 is TGCAGTGCTGATGGAACTGAGCAGTTCTTC.

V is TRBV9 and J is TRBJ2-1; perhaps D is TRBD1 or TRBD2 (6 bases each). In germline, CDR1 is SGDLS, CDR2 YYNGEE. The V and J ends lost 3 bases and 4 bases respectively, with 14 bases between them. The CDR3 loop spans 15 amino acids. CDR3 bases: TGTGCCAGCAGCGGAGGGGGGCTAGGTTACAATGAGCAGTTCTTC. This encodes CASSGGGLGYNEQFF.

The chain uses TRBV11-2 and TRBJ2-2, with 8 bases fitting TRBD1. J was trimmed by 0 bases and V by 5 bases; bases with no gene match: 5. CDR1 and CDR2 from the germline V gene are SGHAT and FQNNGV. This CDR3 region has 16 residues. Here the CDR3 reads CASSIHRGTNTGELFF. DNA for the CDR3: TGTGCCAGCAGCATCCACAGGGGGACGAACACCGGGGAGCTGTTTTTT.

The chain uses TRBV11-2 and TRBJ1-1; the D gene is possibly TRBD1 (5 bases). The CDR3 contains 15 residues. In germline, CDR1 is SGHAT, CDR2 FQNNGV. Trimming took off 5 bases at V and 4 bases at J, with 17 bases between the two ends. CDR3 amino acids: CASSPSAGGGTEAFF. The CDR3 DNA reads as TGTGCCAGCAGCCCGAGCGCCGGGGGAGGCACTGAAGCTTTCTTT.

The CDR3 coding sequence is TGTGCCAGCAGCTTCCGGACTAGCGGGAGGGCCCGCAATGAGCAGTTCTTC. Translated: CASSFRTSGRARNEQFF. The chain employs TRBV5-4 and TRBJ2-1; 15 bases are shared with TRBD2. From germline, CDR1 is SGHNT and CDR2 YYREEE (reference sequence). V dropped 2 bases and J dropped 6; count of bases not matched to a gene: 6. This CDR3 region has 17 residues.

The CDR3 sequence: CAIRWVRPEAFF. The CDR3, as DNA: TGTGCCATAAGGTGGGTACGGCCTGAAGCTTTCTTT. The genes are TRBV7-2 and TRBJ1-1, with D hard to call. V dropped 10 bases and J dropped 6 bases, with 15 bases sitting between them. Germline lookup yields CDR1 SGHTA and CDR2 FQGNSA. CDR3 length: 12 amino acids.

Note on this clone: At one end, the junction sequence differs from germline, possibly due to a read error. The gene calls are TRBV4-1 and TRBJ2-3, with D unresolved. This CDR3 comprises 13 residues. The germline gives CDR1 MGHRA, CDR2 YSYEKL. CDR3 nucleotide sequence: TGCGCCAGCAGCCACATTGGCACCGATACGCAGTATTTT. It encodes CASSHIGTDTQYF.

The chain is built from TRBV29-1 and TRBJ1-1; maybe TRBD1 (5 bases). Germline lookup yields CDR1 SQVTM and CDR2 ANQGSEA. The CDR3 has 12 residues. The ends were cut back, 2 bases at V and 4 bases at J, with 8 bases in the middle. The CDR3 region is CSVEQGGTEAFF. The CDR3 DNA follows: TGCAGCGTTGAACAGGGAGGCACTGAAGCTTTCTTT.

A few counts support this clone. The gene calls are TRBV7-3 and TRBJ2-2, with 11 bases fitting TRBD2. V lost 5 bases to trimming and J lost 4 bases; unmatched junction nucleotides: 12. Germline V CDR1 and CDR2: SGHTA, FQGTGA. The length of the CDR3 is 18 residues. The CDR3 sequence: CASSPLAGGTPSTGELFF. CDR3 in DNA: TGTGCCAGCAGCCCGCTAGCGGGGGGTACCCCGAGCACCGGGGAGCTGTTTTTT.

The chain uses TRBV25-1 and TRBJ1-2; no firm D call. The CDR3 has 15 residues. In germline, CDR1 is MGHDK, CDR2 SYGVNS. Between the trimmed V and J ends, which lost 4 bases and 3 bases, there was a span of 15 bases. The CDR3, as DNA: TGTGCCAGCAGTGCTGGACCATCCCTCTACTATGGCTACACCTTC. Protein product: CASSAGPSLYYGYTF.

In nucleotides, the CDR3 is TGTGCCAGCAGCGATAGACAGGGGTTAAACTATGGCTACACCTTC. Amino acid sequence: CASSDRQGLNYGYTF. The chain employs TRBV9 and TRBJ1-2; the match to TRBD1 covers 8 bases. Germline V CDR1 and CDR2: SGDLS, YYNGEE. V lost 3 bases to trimming and J lost 2 bases; unmatched junction nucleotides: 6. The CDR3 runs to 15 residues.

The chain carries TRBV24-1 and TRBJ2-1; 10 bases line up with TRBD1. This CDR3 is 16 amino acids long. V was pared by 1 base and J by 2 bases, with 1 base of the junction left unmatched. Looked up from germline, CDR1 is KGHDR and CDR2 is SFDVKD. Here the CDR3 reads CATSDLGQGAYNEQFF. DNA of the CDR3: TGTGCCACCAGTGATTTAGGACAGGGGGCCTACAATGAGCAGTTCTTC.

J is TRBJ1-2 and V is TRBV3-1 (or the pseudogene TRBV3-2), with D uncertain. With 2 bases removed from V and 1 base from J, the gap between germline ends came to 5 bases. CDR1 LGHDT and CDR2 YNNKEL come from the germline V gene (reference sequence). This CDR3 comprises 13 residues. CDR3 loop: CASSQTSNYGYTF. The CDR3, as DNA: TGTGCCAGCAGCCAAACAAGTAACTATGGCTACACCTTC.

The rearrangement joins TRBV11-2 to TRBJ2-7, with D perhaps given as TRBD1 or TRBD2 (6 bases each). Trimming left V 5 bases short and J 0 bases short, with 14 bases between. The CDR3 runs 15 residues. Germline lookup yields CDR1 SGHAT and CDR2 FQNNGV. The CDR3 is CASSQGRPSSYEQYF. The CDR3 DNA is TGTGCCAGCAGCCAGGGGAGGCCGAGCTCCTACGAGCAGTACTTC.

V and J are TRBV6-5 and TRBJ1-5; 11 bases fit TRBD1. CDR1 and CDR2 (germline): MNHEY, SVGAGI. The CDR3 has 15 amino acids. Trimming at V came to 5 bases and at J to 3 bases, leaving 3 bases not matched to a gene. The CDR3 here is CASSRDRGNNQPQHF. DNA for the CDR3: TGTGCCAGCAGTCGGGACAGGGGGAACAATCAGCCCCAGCATTTT.

The CDR3 spells CASSAGQGDTGELFF. CDR3 sequence (DNA): TGTGCCAGCAGCGCGGGACAGGGGGACACCGGGGAGCTGTTTTTT. This chain joins TRBV9 and TRBJ2-2; 11 nucleotides match TRBD1. CDR1 and CDR2 (germline): SGDLS, YYNGEE. Losses at the gene ends were 3 bases for V and 3 bases for J; bases not matched to a gene: 1. The CDR3 extends over 15 amino acids. Using reference TRBV9 and TRBJ2-2 for the parts outside the CDR3, the full variable domain is DSGVTQTPKHLITATGQRVTLRCSPRSGDLSVYWYQQSLDQGLQFLIQYYNGEERAKGNILERFSAQQFPDLHSELNLSSLELGDSALYFCASSAGQGDTGELFFGEGSRLTVL.

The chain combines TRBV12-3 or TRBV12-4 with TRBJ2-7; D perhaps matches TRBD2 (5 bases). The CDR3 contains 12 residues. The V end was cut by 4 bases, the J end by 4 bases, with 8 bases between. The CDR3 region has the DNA TGTGCCAGCAGTTATCGGGGTTACGAGCAGTACTTC. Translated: CASSYRGYEQYF.

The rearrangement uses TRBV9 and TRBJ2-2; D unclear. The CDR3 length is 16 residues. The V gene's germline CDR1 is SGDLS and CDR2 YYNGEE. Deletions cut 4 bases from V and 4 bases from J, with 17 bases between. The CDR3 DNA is TGTGCCAGCAGCTCCCCTCCGACCCCGGGCACCGGGGAGCTGTTTTTT. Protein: CASSSPPTPGTGELFF.

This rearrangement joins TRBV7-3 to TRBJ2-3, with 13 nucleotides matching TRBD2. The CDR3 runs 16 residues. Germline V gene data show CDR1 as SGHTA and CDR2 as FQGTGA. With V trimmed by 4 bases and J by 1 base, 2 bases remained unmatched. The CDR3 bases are TGTGCCAGCAGCTACGGACTAGCGGGGGGCACAGATACGCAGTATTTT. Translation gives CASSYGLAGGTDTQYF.

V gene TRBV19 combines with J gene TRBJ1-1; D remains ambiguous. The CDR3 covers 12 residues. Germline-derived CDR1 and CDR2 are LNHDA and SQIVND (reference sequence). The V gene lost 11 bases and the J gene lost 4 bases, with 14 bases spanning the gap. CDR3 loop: CASLDLGTEAFF. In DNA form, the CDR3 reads TGTGCCTCTCTAGACCTGGGCACTGAAGCTTTCTTT.

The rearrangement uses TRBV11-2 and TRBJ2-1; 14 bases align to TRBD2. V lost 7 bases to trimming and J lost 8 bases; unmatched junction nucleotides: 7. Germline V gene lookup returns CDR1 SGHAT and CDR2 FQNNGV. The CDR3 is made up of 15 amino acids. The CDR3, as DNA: TGTGCCAGCATCCCGGGACTAGCGGGGGTCCATGAGCAGTTCTTC. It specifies CASIPGLAGVHEQFF.